Below are 32 T cell receptor beta chains sequenced from a single sample in a study of memory CD4+ T cells and cytomegalovirus serostatus. The sort gate was single viable CD3+CD4+CD8-CD45RO+ cells for memory CD4+ T cells. The repertoire was sequenced with immunoSEQ multiplex PCR; TCRdb's copy has only in-frame clones and lacks some. The repertoire holds approximately 53,000 clones, with under 80% as singletons. Sequencing was carried out using memory CD4+ T cells from blood. The receptors were sampled from an adult in good health and CMV-seronegative.

CDR3 DNA sequence: TGTGCCAGCAGTGGGGGTAGGGAGTCCACTGAAGCTTTCTTT. Its translation: CASSGGRESTEAFF. The chain uses TRBV2 and TRBJ1-1; D is undetermined. The CDR3 contains 14 residues. Germline V CDR1 and CDR2: SNHLY, FYNNEI. Trimming took 4 bases from V and 4 from J, leaving 13 bases between them. The variable domain in full, completed from reference TRBV2 and TRBJ1-1, reads EPEVTQTPSHQVTQMGQEVILRCVPISNHLYFYWYRQILGQKVEFLVSFYNNEISEKSEIFDDQFSVERPDGSNFTLKIRSTKLEDSAMYFCASSGGRESTEAFFGQGTRLTVV.

V gene TRBV19 combines with J gene TRBJ1-5; perhaps TRBD1 as D (5 bases). V was shortened by 5 bases and J by 0 bases, with 14 bases between the two germline ends. This CDR3 comprises 16 residues. The V gene's germline CDR1 is LNHDA and CDR2 SQIVND (reference sequence). The CDR3 region is CASSSPGFYSNQPQHF. CDR3 DNA: TGTGCCAGTAGTTCCCCAGGGTTTTATAGCAATCAGCCCCAGCATTTT. Using reference TRBV19 and TRBJ1-5 for the parts outside the CDR3, the full variable domain is DGGITQSPKYLFRKEGQNVTLSCEQNLNHDAMYWYRQDPGQGLRLIYYSQIVNDFQKGDIAEGYSVSREKKESFPLTVTSAQKNPTAFYLCASSSPGFYSNQPQHFGDGTRLSIL.

This clone has just one count. This chain connects TRBV20-1 to TRBJ2-7, with D unclear. CDR3 length: 11 residues. Germline V gene data show CDR1 as DFQATT and CDR2 as SNEGSKA (reference sequence). V shed 4 bases and J shed 5 bases, with 9 bases lying between them. The CDR3 sequence: CSATSKHEQYF. CDR3 nucleotides: TGCAGTGCTACCTCCAAACACGAGCAGTACTTC.

This clone was detected only a few times. This chain joins TRBV5-4 and TRBJ1-2; D is possibly TRBD1 (6 bases). This CDR3 is built from 14 residues. Germline values: CDR1 SGHNT, CDR2 YYREEE (reference sequence). The V and J ends lost 4 bases and 7 bases respectively, with 17 bases between them. The CDR3 nucleotides are TGTGCCAGCAGCCTCGGAGGCCAGGGGACTGGCTACACCTTC. This gives the protein CASSLGGQGTGYTF.

This chain joins TRBV7-2 and TRBJ1-1; D gene ambiguous. Per the germline V gene, CDR1 is SGHTA and CDR2 is FQGNSA. The germline V and J ends were trimmed by 5 bases and 4 bases, with 11 bases remaining between them. This CDR3 has 13 amino acids. CDR3 DNA sequence: TGTGCCAGCAGCCAAAAAGCTGGCACTGAAGCTTTCTTT. Its translation: CASSQKAGTEAFF.

The chain uses TRBV6-5 and TRBJ1-1, with TRBD1 matching over 7 bases. This CDR3 has 14 amino acids. Looked up from germline, CDR1 is MNHEY and CDR2 is SVGAGI. V lost 5 bases and J lost 2; bases outside the gene matches: 5. DNA of the CDR3: TGTGCCAGCAGTCACCGGGACAGTAACACTGAAGCTTTCTTT. Its translation is CASSHRDSNTEAFF.

This chain connects TRBV28 to TRBJ1-5, with D possibly matching TRBD1 (6 bases). Germline loops: CDR1 MDHEN, CDR2 SYDVKM. Trimming removed 8 bases at V and 7 bases at J, with 15 bases between. This CDR3 region has 13 residues. In DNA, the CDR3 is TGTGCCAGCCACCGACAGGCCAACCAGCCCCAGCATTTT. Amino acids: CASHRQANQPQHF.

CDR3 nucleotides: TGTGCTAGTGGTTTGGACCGGACTATGGGCGAGCAGTACTTC. It encodes CASGLDRTMGEQYF. The chain links TRBV12-5 to TRBJ2-7; D possibly corresponds to TRBD2 (6 bases). Germline CDR1 reads LGHNT; CDR2 reads FRNRAP. The CDR3 runs to 14 residues. V dropped 1 base and J dropped 6 bases, with 13 bases sitting between them.

The chain has TRBV20-1 and TRBJ1-1; D not certain. Between the trimmed V and J ends, which lost 2 bases and 7 bases, there was a span of 5 bases. Germline V gene sequence: CDR1 DFQATT, CDR2 SNEGSKA (reference sequence). This CDR3 is 10 amino acids long. The CDR3 region has the DNA TGCAGTGCTAGAAGACTTGAAGCTTTCTTT. Protein: CSARRLEAFF.

V and J are TRBV7-3 and TRBJ2-2; a possible D gene is TRBD1 (5 bases). The CDR3 loop spans 15 amino acids. The germline CDR1 and CDR2 sequences are SGHTA and FQGTGA. Trimming removed 2 bases from V and 3 bases from J, with 10 bases in between. The CDR3 DNA sequence: TGTGCCAGCAGCTTAGGGCAGGGTGACACCGGGGAGCTGTTTTTT. Protein: CASSLGQGDTGELFF.

V and J are TRBV5-1 and TRBJ1-1, with TRBD1 matching 10 bases. Unmatched junction bases numbered 5, after V lost 1 base and J lost 5 bases. The germline CDR1 and CDR2 sequences are SGHRS and YFSETQ. The CDR3 length is 15 residues. This CDR3 reads CASSLSGQGRTEAFF. Written as DNA, the CDR3 is TGCGCCAGCAGCTTGTCGGGACAGGGGCGAACTGAAGCTTTCTTT.

The V call is TRBV11-3, the J call TRBJ2-1; 8 bases agree with TRBD1. V lost 5 bases and J lost 7; bases outside the gene matches: 10. CDR3 length: 15 amino acids. CDR1 and CDR2 (germline): SGHNT, YENEEA. The CDR3 protein is CASSTGQGRRNEQFF. The CDR3 nucleotides read TGTGCCAGCAGCACCGGACAGGGAAGGAGGAATGAGCAGTTCTTC. The full variable domain, completed using reference TRBV11-3 and TRBJ2-1, is EAGVVQSPRYKIIEKKQPVAFWCNPISGHNTLYWYLQNLGQGPELLIRYENEEAVDDSQLPKDRFSAERLKGVDSTLKIQPAELGDSAVYLCASSTGQGRRNEQFFGPGTRLTVL.

The sample holds a few counts of this clone. This chain uses TRBV7-8 with TRBJ2-7; 14 bases match TRBD2. With V trimmed by 5 bases and J by 2 bases, 2 bases remained unmatched. Looked up from germline, CDR1 is SGHVS and CDR2 is FQNEAQ. The CDR3 covers 15 residues. The CDR3 sequence is CASSKGLAGAYEQYF. In DNA, the CDR3 is TGTGCCAGCAGCAAGGGACTAGCGGGAGCCTACGAGCAGTACTTC.

The gene calls are TRBV6-6 and TRBJ2-1; 7 bases map to TRBD1. The CDR3 spans 15 residues. Losses at the gene ends were 6 bases for V and 8 bases for J; bases not matched to a gene: 13. From germline, CDR1 is MNHNY and CDR2 SVGAGI (reference sequence). The CDR3 here is CASRFRQGVIDEQFF. The CDR3 nucleotides read TGTGCCAGCAGGTTCAGACAGGGCGTAATTGATGAGCAGTTCTTC.

The chain combines TRBV18 with TRBJ2-7; 10 nucleotides agree with TRBD1. The germline V gene encodes CDR1 KGHSH and CDR2 LQKENI. The CDR3 is 16 residues long. Trimming at V came to 3 bases and at J to 5 bases, leaving 10 bases not matched to a gene. This chain's CDR3 is CASSPQVTTGGDEQYF. The CDR3, as DNA: TGTGCCAGCTCACCCCAGGTTACGACAGGGGGCGACGAGCAGTACTTC.

The gene calls are TRBV18 and TRBJ2-5; tentatively, D is TRBD1 (6 bases). The germline V and J ends were trimmed by 1 base and 3 bases, with 9 bases remaining between them. This CDR3 comprises 14 residues. The germline gives CDR1 KGHSH, CDR2 LQKENI. The CDR3 DNA sequence: TGTGCCAGCTCACCACTGTACAGGGAAGAGACCCAGTACTTC. Its translation is CASSPLYREETQYF.

The chain combines TRBV28 with TRBJ1-1; no reliable D call. Per germline, CDR1 MDHEN and CDR2 SYDVKM. V lost 5 bases, J lost 0 bases, and 13 bases lay in between. The CDR3 loop spans 15 amino acids. CDR3 nucleotides: TGTGCCAGCAGTCCGTGGGCCCTATTGAACACTGAAGCTTTCTTT. It is translated as CASSPWALLNTEAFF.

The CDR3 DNA sequence: TGCGCCAGCAGCCAAGATAGGGGGGACAGCAGCTCTGGAAACACCATATATTTT. Encoded protein: CASSQDRGDSSSGNTIYF. The chain links TRBV4-1 to TRBJ1-3; 7 bases line up with TRBD1. The CDR3 spans 18 residues. V was pared by 0 bases and J by 0 bases, with 8 bases of the junction left unmatched. In germline, CDR1 is MGHRA, CDR2 YSYEKL.

The chain couples TRBV27 to TRBJ1-4; TRBD1 agrees at 7 bases. Germline V gene sequence: CDR1 MNHEY, CDR2 SMNVEV (reference sequence). CDR3 size: 15 residues. Trimming removed 6 bases from V and 8 bases from J; junction bases left unmatched: 12. DNA for the CDR3: TGTGCCAGCAGCTACAGGGGAATGGTAGTCGAAAAACTGTTTTTT. Translated: CASSYRGMVVEKLFF. Drawing the rest from reference TRBV27 and TRBJ1-4, the complete variable domain is EAQVTQNPRYLITVTGKKLTVTCSQNMNHEYMSWYRQDPGLGLRQIYYSMNVEVTDKGDVPEGYKVSRKEKRNFPLILESPSPNQTSLYFCASSYRGMVVEKLFFGSGTQLSVL.

The chain uses TRBV6-1 and TRBJ1-2; D possibly corresponds to TRBD1 (6 bases). Trimming removed 1 base from V and 4 bases from J, with 13 bases in between. There are 15 residues in the CDR3. Germline assignment: CDR1 MNHNS and CDR2 SASEGT. The CDR3 nucleotides are TGTGCCAGCAGTGAAGTTGGGGGGCAGGGCTATGGCTACACCTTC. Its protein product is CASSEVGGQGYGYTF.

The rearrangement joins TRBV9 to TRBJ2-5, with D uncertain. V shed 0 bases and J shed 7 bases, with 10 bases lying between them. Germline assignment: CDR1 SGDLS and CDR2 YYNGEE. The CDR3 spans 13 residues. The CDR3 bases are TGTGCCAGCAGCGTAGTAGCCACCGGGACCCAGTACTTC. It yields the protein CASSVVATGTQYF. Full variable domain (remainder filled in from reference TRBV9 and TRBJ2-5): DSGVTQTPKHLITATGQRVTLRCSPRSGDLSVYWYQQSLDQGLQFLIQYYNGEERAKGNILERFSAQQFPDLHSELNLSSLELGDSALYFCASSVVATGTQYFGPGTRLLVL.

In this sample, this clone turned up a few times. The chain recombines TRBV28 with TRBJ1-5; tentative D call: TRBD1 (5 bases). The CDR3 has 13 residues. From germline, CDR1 is MDHEN and CDR2 SYDVKM. V was pared by 3 bases and J by 4 bases, with 7 bases between. DNA of the CDR3: TGTGCCAGCAGTTTGAGACAGAATCAGCCCCAGCATTTT. It is translated as CASSLRQNQPQHF. Using reference TRBV28 and TRBJ1-5 for the parts outside the CDR3, the full variable domain is DVKVTQSSRYLVKRTGEKVFLECVQDMDHENMFWYRQDPGLGLRLIYFSYDVKMKEKGDIPEGYSVSREKKERFSLILESASTNQTSMYLCASSLRQNQPQHFGDGTRLSIL.

The rearrangement links TRBV18 to TRBJ2-1, with TRBD2 matching 7 bases. The J segment lost 3 bases and the V segment lost 1 base, leaving 0 bases of the junction unmatched. The CDR3 loop spans 14 amino acids. Germline V lookup: CDR1 KGHSH, CDR2 LQKENI. For the CDR3, the DNA is TGTGCCAGCTCACCACTAGCGGGCTACAATGAGCAGTTCTTC. It translates to CASSPLAGYNEQFF.

Notes on this clone: Different DNA sequences within this sample yield the same CDR3. The J gene is TRBJ2-7, the V gene TRBV30; no clear D. V was clipped by 3 bases and J by 3 bases, with 6 bases between them. This CDR3 comprises 11 residues. Germline V gene data show CDR1 as GTSNPN and CDR2 as SVGIG (reference sequence). CDR3 amino acids: CAWSTNYEQYF. DNA for the CDR3: TGTGCCTGGAGCACAAACTACGAGCAGTACTTC. The full variable domain, in which reference TRBV30 and TRBJ2-7 provide the parts outside the CDR3, is SQTIHQWPATLVQPVGSPLSLECTVEGTSNPNLYWYRQAAGRGLQLLFYSVGIGQISSEVPQNLSASRPQDRQFILSSKKLLLSDSGFYLCAWSTNYEQYFGPGTRLTVT.

The chain links TRBV5-1 to TRBJ2-1; maybe TRBD1 (6 bases). Germline assignment: CDR1 SGHRS and CDR2 YFSETQ. The V end lost 4 bases, the J end lost 5 bases, and 19 bases lay between the germline ends. This CDR3 spans 16 amino acids. The CDR3 loop reads CASSGGGSNTNNEQFF. CDR3 in DNA: TGCGCCAGCAGCGGGGGCGGGTCGAATACGAACAATGAGCAGTTCTTC.

The sample holds one count of this clone. CDR3 sequence (DNA): TGTGCCAGCATCTCTTTTGGGGGTAAGAACACTGAAGCTTTCTTT. Amino acids: CASISFGGKNTEAFF. V and J are TRBV11-1 and TRBJ1-1; D might be TRBD1 (5 bases). V gave up 7 bases and J gave up 1 base, with 16 bases separating them. Germline V lookup: CDR1 SGHAT, CDR2 FQDESV (reference sequence). CDR3 length: 15 amino acids.

V is TRBV29-1 and J is TRBJ2-7, with 10 bases that match TRBD1. The CDR3 has 13 amino acids. With V trimmed by 4 bases and J by 3 bases, 3 bases remained unmatched. Germline-derived CDR1 and CDR2 are SQVTM and ANQGSEA. DNA for the CDR3: TGCAGCGTTGCCCGGGACAGGGGCTACGAGCAGTACTTC. Translated, it gives CSVARDRGYEQYF.

The V gene is TRBV6-1, the J gene TRBJ2-1, with 9 bases lining up with TRBD1. Germline V gene data show CDR1 as MNHNS and CDR2 as SASEGT. This CDR3 has 15 amino acids. J gave up 2 bases and V 2 bases, and 1 base lay outside the gene matches. DNA of the CDR3: TGTGCCAGCAGTGAAACAGGGGGCGCCTACAATGAGCAGTTCTTC. Translated: CASSETGGAYNEQFF.

This rearrangement joins TRBV30 to TRBJ2-1; no firm D call. V lost 5 bases, J lost 4 bases, and 6 bases lay in between. CDR1 and CDR2 (germline): GTSNPN, SVGIG (reference sequence). This CDR3 is 11 amino acids long. This CDR3 reads CAWVQYNEQFF. The CDR3, as DNA: TGTGCCTGGGTGCAGTACAATGAGCAGTTCTTC.

The chain combines TRBV19 with TRBJ1-5, with D possibly matching TRBD1 (6 bases). CDR1 is LNHDA and CDR2 is SQIVND in the germline V gene (reference sequence). The CDR3 length is 13 residues. V was clipped by 10 bases and J by 0 bases, with 10 bases between them. CDR3 sequence: CATRDTSNQPQHF. In DNA form, the CDR3 reads TGTGCCACCAGGGACACTAGCAATCAGCCCCAGCATTTT.

The chain carries TRBV2 and TRBJ2-7, with D perhaps TRBD1 (6 bases). Trimming took off 6 bases at V and 2 bases at J, with 17 bases between the two ends. CDR3 length equals 15 residues. Germline V gives CDR1 SNHLY, CDR2 FYNNEI. CDR3 bases: TGTGCCAGCAGAGCGAACAGGGCCGGCACCTACGAGCAGTACTTC. Protein product: CASRANRAGTYEQYF.

The chain is built from TRBV18 and TRBJ2-7; D remains ambiguous. The germline V gene encodes CDR1 KGHSH and CDR2 LQKENI. The CDR3 length is 15 residues. V gave up 2 bases and J gave up 0 bases, with 11 bases separating them. CDR3 loop: CASSPETYSSYEQYF. The CDR3, as DNA: TGTGCCAGCTCACCAGAGACGTACAGCTCCTACGAGCAGTACTTC.